The present TCR beta chain was sequenced within a study of response to subunit inactivated influenza vaccine. TCRdb fed the RT-PCR reads into MiXCR, producing one record per CDR3 protein. The table records 800,000 or so distinct CDR3 sequences, around 20% of them present only once. V lost 2 bases and J lost 5, with 10 bases in between. This CDR3 has 13 residues. In germline, CDR1 is MNHNY, CDR2 SVGAGI (reference sequence). This clonotype was seen more than once but under ten times. J is TRBJ2-7 and V is TRBV6-6; D unclear. The sequence came from a man in his fifties who received an inactivated influenza vaccine. Sequenced material: PBMCs from blood, taken about 5 days after vaccination. In DNA, the CDR3 is TGTGCCAGCAGTTACGACGGAGACGACGAGCAGTACTTC. This gives the protein CASSYDGDDEQYF.